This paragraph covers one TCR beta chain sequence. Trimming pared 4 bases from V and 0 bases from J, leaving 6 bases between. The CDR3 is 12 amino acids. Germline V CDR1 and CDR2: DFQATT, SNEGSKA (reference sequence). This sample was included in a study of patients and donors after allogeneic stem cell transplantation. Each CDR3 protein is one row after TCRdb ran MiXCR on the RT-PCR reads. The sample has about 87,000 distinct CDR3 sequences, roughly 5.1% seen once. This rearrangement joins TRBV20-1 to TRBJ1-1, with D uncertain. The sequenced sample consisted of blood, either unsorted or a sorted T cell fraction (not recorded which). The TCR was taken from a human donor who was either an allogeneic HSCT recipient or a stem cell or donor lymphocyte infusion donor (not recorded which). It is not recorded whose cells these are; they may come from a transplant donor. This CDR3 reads CSAIRLNTEAFF. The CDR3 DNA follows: TGCAGTGCTATCCGACTGAACACTGAAGCTTTCTTT.